The 3 T cell receptor beta chains below all came from one sample that was sequenced in a study of OX40 agonist ivuxolimab in advanced cancers. Measured with immunoSEQ multiplex PCR; TCRdb has only the in-frame clones, and not every one. Among 55,000 to 90,000 clones listed, 75% to 85% were seen once. The source was CD4+ or CD8+ T cells sorted from blood, collected in a trial of the OX40 agonist ivuxolimab. The receptors here all came from an adult with an advanced solid tumor such as melanoma, head and neck, liver or kidney cancer.

The rearrangement joins TRBV7-9 to TRBJ2-7, with TRBD1 matching 9 bases. CDR1 is SEHNR and CDR2 is FQNEAQ in the germline V gene (reference sequence). The CDR3 extends over 14 amino acids. V gave up 0 bases and J gave up 3 bases; unmatched junction bases: 0. The CDR3 sequence: CASSLADRGYEQYF. The DNA of the CDR3 is TGTGCCAGCAGCTTAGCGGACAGGGGCTACGAGCAGTACTTC.

The V gene is TRBV5-1, the J gene TRBJ1-1, with a weak D call TRBD1 (5 bases). The ends were cut back, 0 bases at V and 0 bases at J, with 9 bases in the middle. The CDR3 length is 15 residues. In germline, CDR1 is SGHRS, CDR2 YFSETQ. CDR3 in DNA: TGCGCCAGCAGCTTGGCCGGGGCCTTGAACACTGAAGCTTTCTTT. The encoded protein is CASSLAGALNTEAFF.

The chain joins TRBV5-1 to TRBJ1-1, with D perhaps matching TRBD1 (5 bases). The CDR3 totals 14 residues. Trimming left V 1 base short and J 1 base short, with 8 bases between. Germline lookup yields CDR1 SGHRS and CDR2 YFSETQ. CDR3 amino acids: CASSLQGGNTEAFF. For the CDR3, the DNA is TGCGCCAGCAGCTTGCAGGGTGGGAACACTGAAGCTTTCTTT. The complete variable domain, with remaining parts taken from reference TRBV5-1 and TRBJ1-1, reads KAGVTQTPRYLIKTRGQQVTLSCSPISGHRSVSWYQQTPGQGLQFLFEYFSETQRNKGNFPGRFSGRQFSNSRSEMNVSTLELGDSALYLCASSLQGGNTEAFFGQGTRLTVV.